What follows are 18 T cell receptor beta chains derived from one specimen sequenced in a study of blood T cells in healthy people across ages. With a J-beta primer mix and a sample-barcoded 5' primer, a second PCR ran about 7 to 12 cycles. One entry per CDR3 protein results from TCRdb running MiXCR on the 5' RACE reads. The sample holds 1.5 million to 2 million distinct CDR3 sequences, about two fifths seen once. Sequencing used blood. All receptors derive from a human donor in good health.

This clonotype has just a few counts. This clone may be a read error of a much larger clone one base away. V and J are TRBV24-1 and TRBJ2-7; TRBD2 is a possible D gene (6 bases). The CDR3 sequence is 18 residues long. The germline V gene encodes CDR1 KGHDR and CDR2 SFDVKD. V was trimmed by 1 base and J by 7 bases, leaving 25 bases between them. Here the CDR3 DNA reads TGTGCCACCAGTGATTTTAGCGGATCCACTCCCGCATACAATGAGCAGTACTTC. Translation: CATSDFSGSTPAYNEQYF.

This chain links TRBV9 with TRBJ2-3; 7 nucleotides agree with TRBD2. The V gene's germline CDR1 is SGDLS and CDR2 YYNGEE. V gave up 4 bases and J gave up 1 base; unmatched junction bases: 6. The CDR3 extends over 15 amino acids. CDR3 residues: CASSHPGRGTDTQYF. DNA of the CDR3: TGTGCCAGCAGCCATCCGGGGAGGGGCACAGATACGCAGTATTTT.

The chain recombines TRBV7-8 with TRBJ2-7; D tentatively reads TRBD1 or TRBD2 (6 bases each). Trimming took off 7 bases at V and 4 bases at J, with 17 bases between the two ends. There are 14 residues in the CDR3. Per germline, CDR1 SGHVS and CDR2 FQNEAQ. CDR3 region: CASTIPGAFYEQYF. The CDR3 DNA reads as TGTGCCAGCACTATCCCGGGGGCCTTTTACGAGCAGTACTTC.

In its sample, this clonotype was seen a few times. V and J are TRBV4-1 and TRBJ1-1; D ambiguous. The CDR3 consists of 14 residues. V was shortened by 0 bases and J by 8 bases, with 13 bases between the two germline ends. CDR1 and CDR2 (germline): MGHRA, YSYEKL. The CDR3 protein is CASSQESMGGEAFF. The CDR3 coding sequence is TGCGCCAGCAGCCAAGAAAGTATGGGCGGCGAAGCTTTCTTT.

A single count supports this clonotype. The chain is built from TRBV5-1 and TRBJ1-1; 7 bases match TRBD1. The junction had 9 bases not matched to a gene; V was cut back by 6 bases and J by 1 base. The CDR3 is made up of 15 amino acids. CDR1 SGHRS and CDR2 YFSETQ come from the germline V gene. CDR3 in amino acids: CASTSREGANTEAFF. The DNA of the CDR3 is TGCGCCAGCACCTCGAGGGAGGGGGCGAACACTGAAGCTTTCTTT.

CDR3 coding DNA: TGTGCCAGCAGCTTAGGGTCCGTACTGACAGATACGCAGTATTTT. Translating it yields CASSLGSVLTDTQYF. V is TRBV7-9 and J is TRBJ2-3; D unclear. The CDR3 is 15 residues long. The V and J ends lost 1 base and 3 bases respectively, with 11 bases between them. From germline, CDR1 is SEHNR and CDR2 FQNEAQ (reference sequence).

The chain links TRBV6-5 to TRBJ1-4, with TRBD1 matching over 8 bases. The CDR3 runs 15 residues. The trim removed 6 bases at V and 8 bases at J, leaving 11 bases unmatched. In germline, CDR1 is MNHEY, CDR2 SVGAGI. The CDR3 bases are TGTGCCAGCAGGGCCTTACAGGGGGTGAGGGAAAAACTGTTTTTT. Protein sequence: CASRALQGVREKLFF.

This sequence joins TRBV7-9 and TRBJ1-2, with D perhaps TRBD1 (6 bases). The CDR3 extends over 15 amino acids. Germline V gene sequence: CDR1 SEHNR, CDR2 FQNEAQ (reference sequence). Between the trimmed V and J ends, which lost 5 bases and 1 base, there was a span of 14 bases. The CDR3 here is CASSPWTDDNYGYTF. DNA for the CDR3: TGTGCCAGCAGCCCATGGACAGACGATAACTATGGCTACACCTTC.

The chain recombines TRBV7-2 with TRBJ2-3; TRBD2 is a possible D gene (6 bases). The CDR3 covers 14 residues. V shed 7 bases and J shed 2 bases, with 13 bases lying between them. Germline V gene sequence: CDR1 SGHTA, CDR2 FQGNSA. DNA of the CDR3: TGTGCCAGCACTTTTAGCGGATACACAGATACGCAGTATTTT. Protein product: CASTFSGYTDTQYF. The full variable domain, rest sourced from reference TRBV7-2 and TRBJ2-3, is GAGVSQSPSNKVTEKGKDVELRCDPISGHTALYWYRQSLGQGLEFLIYFQGNSAPDKSGLPSDRFSAERTGGSVSTLTIQRTQQEDSAVYLCASTFSGYTDTQYFGPGTRLTVL.

The chain uses TRBV2 and TRBJ1-2; no definite D call. The length of the CDR3 is 14 residues. Trimming left V 6 bases short and J 4 bases short, with 15 bases between. Germline CDR1 and CDR2: SNHLY and FYNNEI. The DNA of the CDR3 is TGTGCCAGCAGCTATAATTCGAAGGGCTATGGCTACACCTTC. The encoded protein is CASSYNSKGYGYTF.

The J gene is TRBJ1-1, the V gene TRBV6-5, with D possibly TRBD1 on 5 matching bases. The germline CDR1 and CDR2 sequences are MNHEY and SVGAGI. Trimming left V 7 bases short and J 5 bases short, with 17 bases between. CDR3 length: 14 residues. The CDR3 nucleotides are TGTGCCAGCATATCCGGGCGGGGGTGGACTGAAGCTTTCTTT. Its protein product is CASISGRGWTEAFF.

This clonotype turned up a few times. This rearrangement joins TRBV15 to TRBJ2-1; TRBD2 is a possible D gene (5 bases). The CDR3 runs 14 residues. V was trimmed by 0 bases and J by 8 bases, leaving 11 bases between them. In germline, CDR1 is LNHNV, CDR2 YYDKDF (reference sequence). CDR3 coding DNA: TGTGCCACCAGCAGAGATAGGGAGAGCCATGAGCAGTTCTTC. Translated: CATSRDRESHEQFF.

V usage is TRBV4-3 and J usage is TRBJ1-4, with 9 bases that match TRBD1. Germline V gives CDR1 LGHNA, CDR2 YSLEER. V trimming: 2 bases; J trimming: 8 bases; junction bases outside the gene matches: 6. The CDR3 totals 15 residues. This chain's CDR3 is CASSQLLDRGEKLFF. CDR3 nucleotides: TGCGCCAGCAGCCAACTTCTGGACAGGGGAGAAAAACTGTTTTTT.

This chain links TRBV5-1 with TRBJ2-7, with D perhaps TRBD1 (6 bases). The CDR3 has 13 residues. The ends were cut back, 2 bases at V and 3 bases at J, with 9 bases in the middle. Germline lookup yields CDR1 SGHRS and CDR2 YFSETQ. The CDR3 coding sequence is TGCGCCAGCAGCTTTACAGGGCGCTACGAGCAGTACTTC. This translates into CASSFTGRYEQYF.

Comment on this clonotype: It may be a read error: a sequence one base away is much more abundant. The V and J genes are TRBV4-2 and TRBJ2-1; TRBD2 might be the D (6 bases). The CDR3 is 16 amino acids. Germline V gene data show CDR1 as LGHNA and CDR2 as YNFKEQ. CDR3 loop: CASSPTGTVKNNEQVF. The CDR3 nucleotides are TGTGCCAGCAGCCCAACCGGGACTGTAAAGAACAATGAGCAGGTCTTC.

The chain couples TRBV7-9 to TRBJ1-3; D is ambiguous. The CDR3 runs to 15 residues. Trimming left V 7 bases short and J 0 bases short, with 13 bases between. Germline V CDR1 and CDR2: SEHNR, FQNEAQ (reference sequence). For the CDR3, the DNA is TGTGCCAGCACCCTAGCGCCGAACTCTGGAAACACCATATATTTT. This translates into CASTLAPNSGNTIYF.

The chain combines TRBV11-3 with TRBJ2-7, with D tentatively TRBD2 (6 bases). This CDR3 region has 15 residues. V lost 5 bases and J 7 bases, leaving 21 bases between the germline ends. Germline values: CDR1 SGHNT, CDR2 YENEEA. The CDR3 DNA sequence: TGTGCCAGCAGCCCCGGGCCCGGTGGAGGGGATGAGCAGTACTTC. Protein product: CASSPGPGGGDEQYF.

This clonotype was observed a few times. The V and J genes are TRBV7-8 and TRBJ2-7; D might be TRBD1 (6 bases). The CDR3 contains 15 residues. V was clipped by 1 base and J by 9 bases, with 19 bases between them. CDR1 and CDR2 from the germline V gene are SGHVS and FQNEAQ. As DNA, the CDR3 is TGTGCCAGCAGCTTAGTTGGACAGCTCTACGAGCGGCAGTACTTC. As protein: CASSLVGQLYERQYF.